These 23 T cell receptor beta chains were all obtained from the same sample, sequenced in a study of blood T cell repertoires in COVID-19. Only in-frame clones appear in the TCRdb table, and some are missing; sequencing was by immunoSEQ multiplex PCR. The data show some 200,000 clones, about 86% seen once. The sequenced sample consisted of PBMCs or T cells enriched from blood (not recorded which). The receptor set was obtained from a man between 40 and 49 years old who had recovered from COVID-19.

CDR3 region: CATSDPSRLDGYTF. CDR3 nucleotide sequence: TGTGCCACCAGTGATCCTTCGCGTCTTGATGGCTACACCTTC. V is TRBV24-1 and J is TRBJ1-2; D gene uncertain. Germline V gives CDR1 KGHDR, CDR2 SFDVKD. The V gene lost 3 bases and the J gene lost 6 bases, with 13 bases spanning the gap. This CDR3 has 14 amino acids.

The chain links TRBV19 to TRBJ1-5, with 9 bases identical to TRBD1. The CDR3 runs to 17 residues. Germline lookup yields CDR1 LNHDA and CDR2 SQIVND (reference sequence). V lost 3 bases and J lost 2; bases outside the gene matches: 8. CDR3: CASSMVDRGFRNQPQHF. CDR3 coding DNA: TGTGCCAGTAGTATGGTGGACAGGGGTTTTCGCAATCAGCCCCAGCATTTT. Using reference TRBV19 and TRBJ1-5 for the parts outside the CDR3, the full variable domain is DGGITQSPKYLFRKEGQNVTLSCEQNLNHDAMYWYRQDPGQGLRLIYYSQIVNDFQKGDIAEGYSVSREKKESFPLTVTSAQKNPTAFYLCASSMVDRGFRNQPQHFGDGTRLSIL.

With regard to this clone: Mismatch with germline at one junction end may stem from a read error. The chain uses TRBV2 and TRBJ2-6; D may be TRBD2 (6 bases). This CDR3 is built from 17 residues. The germline gives CDR1 SNHLY, CDR2 FYNNEI. CDR3 amino acids: CASTESLGGPGANVLTF. The CDR3 coding sequence is TGTGCCAGCACTGAATCTTTGGGGGGTCCTGGGGCCAACGTCCTGACTTTC.

This chain uses TRBV5-1 with TRBJ1-4; 7 bases fit TRBD1. Germline V gives CDR1 SGHRS, CDR2 YFSETQ. The CDR3 totals 15 residues. V was pared by 5 bases and J by 2 bases, with 6 bases of the junction left unmatched. The CDR3 sequence: CASRKGATTNEKLFF. Here the CDR3 DNA reads TGCGCCAGCAGAAAGGGGGCGACGACTAATGAAAAACTGTTTTTT.

This chain joins TRBV7-9 and TRBJ1-2; D unclear. The germline V gene encodes CDR1 SEHNR and CDR2 FQNEAQ (reference sequence). The CDR3 runs 13 residues. V lost 1 base, J lost 6 bases, and 9 bases lay in between. Here the CDR3 reads CASSLVGADGYTF. CDR3 coding DNA: TGTGCCAGCAGCTTAGTGGGTGCGGATGGCTACACCTTC.

This clone was recorded only once. This rearrangement joins TRBV3-1 (or the pseudogene TRBV3-2) to TRBJ1-5, with a weak D call TRBD1 (5 bases). The CDR3 has 14 residues. The V gene's germline CDR1 is LGHDT and CDR2 YNNKEL (reference sequence). V lost 6 bases, J lost 4 bases, and 13 bases lay in between. The CDR3 DNA follows: TGTGCCAGCAGTCCCCGGGGACTGAATCAGCCCCAGCATTTT. It is translated as CASSPRGLNQPQHF.

V and J are TRBV4-1 and TRBJ2-1; a weak D match, TRBD2 (5 bases). V lost 3 bases to trimming and J lost 10 bases, with 16 bases between them. The germline V gene has CDR1 MGHRA and CDR2 YSYEKL. The CDR3 consists of 14 residues. CDR3 DNA: TGCGCCAGCAGCCACCCTCGGGATGGCCGGGAGCAGTTCTTC. The encoded protein is CASSHPRDGREQFF.

The chain has TRBV13 and TRBJ1-2; 8 bases align to TRBD1. The CDR3 loop spans 15 amino acids. Per germline, CDR1 PRHDT and CDR2 FYEKMQ (reference sequence). The V and J ends lost 5 bases and 8 bases, in that order; junction bases with no gene match: 13. CDR3 amino acids: CASSPQAGGLRGYTF. CDR3 nucleotide sequence: TGTGCCAGCAGCCCCCAGGCAGGGGGCTTGAGGGGCTACACCTTC.

This rearrangement joins TRBV6-5 to TRBJ2-1; 8 bases are shared with TRBD2. V was pared by 3 bases and J by 5 bases, with 9 bases of the junction left unmatched. CDR3 length: 16 amino acids. From germline, CDR1 is MNHEY and CDR2 SVGAGI. In DNA, the CDR3 is TGTGCCAGCAGTTATGGGGCGGGGGGAGGTCACAATGAGCAGTTCTTC. It codes for CASSYGAGGGHNEQFF.

With regard to this clone: The junction does not match germline at one end; this may be a read error. The J gene is TRBJ2-1, the V gene TRBV11-1; 9 bases are a match to TRBD2. CDR1 SGHAT and CDR2 FQDESV come from the germline V gene (reference sequence). The CDR3 has 16 residues. DNA for the CDR3: TGTGCCAGCAGCTTCTTGCGGGGGGGCTCCCACAATGAGCAGTTCTTC. Translating it yields CASSFLRGGSHNEQFF.

This clone was seen more than once but under ten times. The genes are TRBV2 and TRBJ1-4; 9 bases align to TRBD1. There are 15 residues in the CDR3. In germline, CDR1 is SNHLY, CDR2 FYNNEI. The V and J ends lost 7 bases and 7 bases, in that order; junction bases with no gene match: 10. The CDR3 loop is CASNSQTGGGEKLFF. In nucleotides, the CDR3 is TGTGCCAGCAATTCACAGACAGGGGGAGGTGAAAAACTGTTTTTT.

This chain uses TRBV14 with TRBJ2-3; no firm D call. The CDR3 runs 13 residues. Germline CDR1 and CDR2: SGHDN and FVKESK. Trimming stripped 3 bases from V and 4 bases from J, with 8 bases between. Written as DNA, the CDR3 is TGTGCCAGCAGCCACCTCGTAGCAGATACGCAGTATTTT. Translated, it gives CASSHLVADTQYF.

This clone was seen just once. This chain uses TRBV30 with TRBJ1-2; D is ambiguous. This CDR3 is 10 amino acids long. The V gene lost 5 bases and the J gene lost 7 bases, with 8 bases spanning the gap. Germline CDR1 reads GTSNPN; CDR2 reads SVGIG (reference sequence). The CDR3 here is CAWGRVGYTF. The CDR3 DNA is TGTGCCTGGGGGAGGGTTGGCTACACCTTC.

The chain couples TRBV5-6 to TRBJ1-1; D not resolved. CDR1 is SGHDT and CDR2 is YYEEEE in the germline V gene. Trimming cost V 4 bases and J 4 bases, with 14 bases left between them. This CDR3 is 14 amino acids long. The CDR3 is CASSLAGGSTEAFF. Written as DNA, the CDR3 is TGTGCCAGCAGCCTCGCAGGAGGGAGCACTGAAGCTTTCTTT.

This chain uses TRBV7-9 with TRBJ1-4; D is perhaps TRBD1 (5 bases). Germline CDR1 reads SEHNR; CDR2 reads FQNEAQ (reference sequence). Trimming cost V 5 bases and J 8 bases, with 18 bases left between them. The CDR3 contains 15 residues. CDR3 region: CASSLSGQMTEKLFF. DNA for the CDR3: TGTGCCAGCAGCCTTTCCGGACAAATGACAGAAAAACTGTTTTTT.

The chain employs TRBV7-3 and TRBJ2-7; D not certain. The ends were cut back, 1 base at V and 0 bases at J, with 10 bases in the middle. Per the germline V gene, CDR1 is SGHTA and CDR2 is FQGTGA. The CDR3 sequence is 15 residues long. The CDR3 DNA reads TGTGCCAGCAGCTTAAGCAGAGGTCCCTCCTACGAGCAGTACTTC. It codes for CASSLSRGPSYEQYF.

This chain joins TRBV4-3 and TRBJ2-7; D perhaps matches TRBD2 (6 bases). Germline values: CDR1 LGHNA, CDR2 YSLEER. There are 13 residues in the CDR3. V lost 4 bases and J 5 bases, leaving 12 bases between the germline ends. The CDR3 DNA is TGCGCCAGCAGCCCGCGGAGGGCCGACGAGCAGTACTTC. It translates to CASSPRRADEQYF.

The genes are TRBV18 and TRBJ1-4; TRBD1 aligns across 7 bases. The germline V gene has CDR1 KGHSH and CDR2 LQKENI. The CDR3 runs to 14 residues. V trimming: 10 bases; J trimming: 5 bases; junction bases outside the gene matches: 10. CDR3 protein: CATQGTVGNEKLFF. The CDR3 region has the DNA TGTGCCACCCAAGGGACAGTCGGAAATGAAAAACTGTTTTTT.

This clone was recorded a few times. The chain combines TRBV1 with TRBJ1-1. TRBV1 is deemed a pseudogene. The CDR3 runs to 15 residues. The CDR3 DNA sequence: TGCACCAGCACCCAAAAAGGGGGGGCGAACACTGAAGCTTTCTTT. Residues: CTSTQKGGANTEAFF.

V is TRBV10-3 and J is TRBJ2-3; weak D call: TRBD2 (7 bases). V was clipped by 10 bases and J by 2 bases, with 13 bases between them. The germline CDR1 and CDR2 sequences are ENHRY and SYGVKD. This CDR3 spans 13 amino acids. CDR3 in amino acids: CATTGGYTDTQYF. For the CDR3, the DNA is TGTGCCACCACGGGGGGCTACACAGATACGCAGTATTTT.

The gene calls are TRBV7-9 and TRBJ2-4, with D tentatively TRBD2 (5 bases). From germline, CDR1 is SEHNR and CDR2 FQNEAQ (reference sequence). With 5 bases removed from V and 2 bases from J, the gap between germline ends came to 10 bases. The CDR3 length is 14 residues. CDR3: CASSPYGTKNIQYF. CDR3 DNA: TGTGCCAGCAGCCCTTACGGGACCAAAAACATTCAGTACTTC.

The chain recombines TRBV7-9 with TRBJ2-1; tentative D call: TRBD1 (5 bases). The CDR3 is made up of 14 amino acids. CDR1 and CDR2 (germline): SEHNR, FQNEAQ (reference sequence). V gave up 1 base and J gave up 8 bases, with 12 bases separating them. Written as DNA, the CDR3 is TGTGCCAGCAGCTTAGAAAGGGGCTCAGATGAGCAGTTCTTC. It yields the protein CASSLERGSDEQFF.

The V call is TRBV19, the J call TRBJ1-5; 9 nucleotides agree with TRBD1. The germline V gene encodes CDR1 LNHDA and CDR2 SQIVND (reference sequence). CDR3 length equals 16 residues. J lost 7 bases, V lost 7 bases, and 14 bases had no gene match. This chain's CDR3 is CASNPLPGQGAQPQHF. CDR3 DNA: TGTGCCAGTAATCCACTCCCGGGACAGGGAGCCCAGCCCCAGCATTTT.